This T cell receptor beta chain was recorded in a study of cytomegalovirus exposure and HLA in healthy donors. Study as a whole: Out of approximately 170 million T cells, an earlier analysis found over 100 million unique TCR beta sequences in total. Assignment to the Caucasian-associated ancestry cluster applied to around 82% of the approximately 390 genotyped donors.

CDR3 length equals 14 residues. CDR1 and CDR2 from the germline V gene are MNHNS and SASEGT. V lost 2 bases and J 5 bases, leaving 9 bases between the germline ends. Both 60 Vbeta primers and 13 Jbeta primers went into the PCR. Generated by immunoSEQ multiplex PCR, the TCRdb table keeps only in-frame clones and is missing some. The data contain 55,000 to 65,000 clones, more than 80% of them seen just once; the ten biggest clones take up approximately 1.4%. The sequenced sample consisted of PBMCs. The receptor comes from a man aged 25-45 years in good health and CMV-seropositive. This chain links TRBV6-1 with TRBJ2-2, with D unresolved. In nucleotides, the CDR3 is TGTGCCAGCAGTGAATACACCCCGACCGGGGAGCTGTTTTTT. Translation gives CASSEYTPTGELFF.